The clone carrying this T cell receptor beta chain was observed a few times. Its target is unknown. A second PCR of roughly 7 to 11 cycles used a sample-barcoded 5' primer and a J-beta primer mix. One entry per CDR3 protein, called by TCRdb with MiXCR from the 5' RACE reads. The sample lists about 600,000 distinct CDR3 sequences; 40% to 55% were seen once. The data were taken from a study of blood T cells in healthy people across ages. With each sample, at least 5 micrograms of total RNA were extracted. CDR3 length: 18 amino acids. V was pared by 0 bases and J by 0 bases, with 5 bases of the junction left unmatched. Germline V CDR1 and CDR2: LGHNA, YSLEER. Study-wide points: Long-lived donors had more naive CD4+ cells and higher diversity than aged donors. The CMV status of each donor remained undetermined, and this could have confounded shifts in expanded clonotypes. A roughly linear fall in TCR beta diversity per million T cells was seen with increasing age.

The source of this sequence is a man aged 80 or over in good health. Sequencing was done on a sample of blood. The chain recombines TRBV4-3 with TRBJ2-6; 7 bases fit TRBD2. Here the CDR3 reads CASSQDPSGTSGANVLTF. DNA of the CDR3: TGCGCCAGCAGCCAAGACCCTAGCGGAACCTCTGGGGCCAACGTCCTGACTTTC.